This record concerns one T cell receptor (beta chain) sequence. Sequencing was performed with immunoSEQ multiplex PCR; in TCRdb, only in-frame clones are kept and a portion is missing. This repertoire shows about 700,000 clones, around 92% found once; its top ten account for 24%. These data originate in a study of shared clonotypes between healthy human individuals. From germline, CDR1 is SGDLS and CDR2 YYNGEE. Unmatched junction bases numbered 6, after V lost 0 bases and J lost 7 bases. This CDR3 has 14 amino acids. Selected positively for CCR7 and CD45RO-negative, naive CD8 cells excluded terminally differentiated effector memory CD45RA+ cells.

The receptor's source is a young man in good health. The sequencing input was naive CD8+ T cells sorted from blood. The J gene is TRBJ1-1, the V gene TRBV9; 7 bases line up with TRBD1. The CDR3 nucleotides are TGTGCCAGCAGCGTAGGTGGGGACAGCCATGAAGCTTTCTTT. As protein: CASSVGGDSHEAFF.